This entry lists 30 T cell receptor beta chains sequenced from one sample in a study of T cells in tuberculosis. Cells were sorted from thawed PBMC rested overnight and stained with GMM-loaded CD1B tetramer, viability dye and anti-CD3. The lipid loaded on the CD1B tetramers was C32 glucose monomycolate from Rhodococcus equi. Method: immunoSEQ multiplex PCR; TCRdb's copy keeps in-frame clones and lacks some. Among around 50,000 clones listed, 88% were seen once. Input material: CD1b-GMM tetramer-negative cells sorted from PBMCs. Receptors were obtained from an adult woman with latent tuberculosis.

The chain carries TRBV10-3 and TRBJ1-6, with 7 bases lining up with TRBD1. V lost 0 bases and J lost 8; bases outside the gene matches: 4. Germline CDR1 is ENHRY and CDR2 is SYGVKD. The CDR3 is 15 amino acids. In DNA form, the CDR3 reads TGTGCCATCAGTGAGTCACAGGGGACATATTCACCCCTCCACTTT. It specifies CAISESQGTYSPLHF.

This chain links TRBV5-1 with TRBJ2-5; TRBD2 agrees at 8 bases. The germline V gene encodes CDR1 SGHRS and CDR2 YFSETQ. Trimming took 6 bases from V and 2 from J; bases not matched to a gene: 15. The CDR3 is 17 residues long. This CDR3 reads CASTGGAGKRNQETQYF. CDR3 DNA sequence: TGCGCCAGCACCGGGGGGGCCGGGAAACGTAATCAAGAGACCCAGTACTTC.

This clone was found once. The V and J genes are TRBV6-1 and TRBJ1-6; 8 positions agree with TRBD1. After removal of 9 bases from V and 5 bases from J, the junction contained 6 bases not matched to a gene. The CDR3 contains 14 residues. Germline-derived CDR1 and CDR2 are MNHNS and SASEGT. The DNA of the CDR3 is TGTGCCAGTCAGACAGGGGTCAATAATTCACCCCTCCACTTT. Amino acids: CASQTGVNNSPLHF.

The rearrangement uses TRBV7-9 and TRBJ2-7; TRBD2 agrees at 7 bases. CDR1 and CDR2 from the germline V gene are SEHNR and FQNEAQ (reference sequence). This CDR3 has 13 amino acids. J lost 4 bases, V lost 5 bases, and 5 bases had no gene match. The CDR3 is CASSRPGGYEQYF. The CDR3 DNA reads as TGTGCCAGCAGCCGCCCGGGGGGTTACGAGCAGTACTTC.

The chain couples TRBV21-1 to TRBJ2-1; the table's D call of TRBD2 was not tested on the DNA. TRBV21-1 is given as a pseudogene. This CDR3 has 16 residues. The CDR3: CASSKCEEALHNEQFF. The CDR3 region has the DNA TGTGCCAGCAGCAAATGTGAGGAAGCTTTACACAATGAGCAGTTCTTC.

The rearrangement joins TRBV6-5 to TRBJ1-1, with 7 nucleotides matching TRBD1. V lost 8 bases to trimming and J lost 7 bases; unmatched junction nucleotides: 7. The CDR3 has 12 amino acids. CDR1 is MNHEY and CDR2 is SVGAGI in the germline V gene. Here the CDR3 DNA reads TGTGCCAGCGGGCAGGGGGGTATTGAAGCTTTCTTT. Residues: CASGQGGIEAFF.

This CDR3 is CATSRVLSIGELFF. In DNA, the CDR3 is TGTGCCACCAGCAGAGTCCTAAGTATCGGGGAGCTGTTTTTT. This chain uses TRBV15 with TRBJ2-2, with unresolved D. From germline, CDR1 is LNHNV and CDR2 YYDKDF (reference sequence). V was trimmed by 1 base and J by 7 bases, leaving 10 bases between them. CDR3 length: 14 amino acids.

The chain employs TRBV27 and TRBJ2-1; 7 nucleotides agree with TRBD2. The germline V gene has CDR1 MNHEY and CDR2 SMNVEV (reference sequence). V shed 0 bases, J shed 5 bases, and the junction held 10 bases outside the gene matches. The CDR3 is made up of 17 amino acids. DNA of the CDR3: TGTGCCAGCAGTTTATCGATAAACGGGGGGAGGCACAATGAGCAGTTCTTC. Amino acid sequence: CASSLSINGGRHNEQFF.

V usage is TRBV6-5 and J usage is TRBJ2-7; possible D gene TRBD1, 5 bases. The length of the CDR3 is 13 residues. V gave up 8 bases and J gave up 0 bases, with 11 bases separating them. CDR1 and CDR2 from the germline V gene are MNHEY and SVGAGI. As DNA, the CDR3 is TGTGCCAGCCGGCAGGGCGGCTCCTACGAGCAGTACTTC. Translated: CASRQGGSYEQYF.

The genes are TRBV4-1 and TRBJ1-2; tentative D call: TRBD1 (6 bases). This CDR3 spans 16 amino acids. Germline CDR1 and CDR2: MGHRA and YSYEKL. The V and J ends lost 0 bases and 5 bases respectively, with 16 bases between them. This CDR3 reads CASSQDPGQSGYGYTF. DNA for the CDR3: TGCGCCAGCAGCCAAGACCCCGGACAGTCCGGATATGGCTACACCTTC.

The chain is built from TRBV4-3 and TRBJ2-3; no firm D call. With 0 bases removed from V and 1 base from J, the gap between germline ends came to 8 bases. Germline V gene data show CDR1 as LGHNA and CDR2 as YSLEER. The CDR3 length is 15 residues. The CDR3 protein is CASSQEAHRTDTQYF. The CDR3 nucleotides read TGCGCCAGCAGCCAAGAGGCCCATCGCACAGATACGCAGTATTTT.

The CDR3 here is CASSSDRDQTYTGELFF. As DNA, the CDR3 is TGCGCCAGCAGCTCGGACAGGGATCAAACTTACACCGGGGAGCTGTTTTTT. The chain carries TRBV5-1 and TRBJ2-2; 8 positions agree with TRBD1. This CDR3 is built from 17 residues. Germline V CDR1 and CDR2: SGHRS, YFSETQ. J was trimmed by 3 bases and V by 3 bases; bases with no gene match: 10.

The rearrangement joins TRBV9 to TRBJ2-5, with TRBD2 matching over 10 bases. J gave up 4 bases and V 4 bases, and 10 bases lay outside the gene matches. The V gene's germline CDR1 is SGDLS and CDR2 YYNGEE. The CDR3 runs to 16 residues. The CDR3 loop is CASSPSAGGPGETQYF. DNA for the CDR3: TGTGCCAGCAGCCCATCAGCGGGGGGGCCTGGAGAGACCCAGTACTTC.

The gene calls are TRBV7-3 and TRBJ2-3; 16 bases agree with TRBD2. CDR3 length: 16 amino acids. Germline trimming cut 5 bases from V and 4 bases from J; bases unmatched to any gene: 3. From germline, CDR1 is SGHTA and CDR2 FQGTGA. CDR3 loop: CASSTGLAGGPDTQYF. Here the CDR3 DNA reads TGTGCCAGCAGCACGGGACTAGCGGGGGGGCCAGATACGCAGTATTTT.

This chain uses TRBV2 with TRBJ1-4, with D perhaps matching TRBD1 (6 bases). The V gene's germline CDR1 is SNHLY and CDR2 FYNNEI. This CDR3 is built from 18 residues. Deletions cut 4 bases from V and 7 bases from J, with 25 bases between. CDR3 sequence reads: CASSGSFGSAQGGEKLFF. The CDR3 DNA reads TGTGCCAGCAGTGGTAGCTTTGGTTCGGCACAGGGTGGTGAAAAACTGTTTTTT.

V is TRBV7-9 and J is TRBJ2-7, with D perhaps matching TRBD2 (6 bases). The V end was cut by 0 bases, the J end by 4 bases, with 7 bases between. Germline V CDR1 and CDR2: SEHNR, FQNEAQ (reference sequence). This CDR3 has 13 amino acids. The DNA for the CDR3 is TGTGCCAGCAGCTTAGCGGGGACTTACGAGCAGTACTTC. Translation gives CASSLAGTYEQYF.

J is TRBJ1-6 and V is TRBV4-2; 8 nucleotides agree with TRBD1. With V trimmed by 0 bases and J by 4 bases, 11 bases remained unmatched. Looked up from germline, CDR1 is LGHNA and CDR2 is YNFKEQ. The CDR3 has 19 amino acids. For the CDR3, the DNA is TGTGCCAGCAGCCAAGATCCGGCTGCCGGACAGGGTTATAATTCACCCCTCCACTTT. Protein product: CASSQDPAAGQGYNSPLHF.

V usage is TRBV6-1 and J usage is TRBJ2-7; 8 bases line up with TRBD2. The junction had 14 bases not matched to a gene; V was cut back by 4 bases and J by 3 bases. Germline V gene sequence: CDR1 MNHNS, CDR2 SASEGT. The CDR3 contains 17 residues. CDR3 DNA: TGTGCCAGCAGTGCCGGGTTGGGTAGCGGGGAGATCTACGAGCAGTACTTC. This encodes CASSAGLGSGEIYEQYF.

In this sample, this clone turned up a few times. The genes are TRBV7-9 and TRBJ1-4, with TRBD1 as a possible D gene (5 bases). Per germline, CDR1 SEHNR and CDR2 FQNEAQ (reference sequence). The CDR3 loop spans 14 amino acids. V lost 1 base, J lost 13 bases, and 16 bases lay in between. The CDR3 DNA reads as TGTGCCAGCAGCTTAGAATATGGGCAGGGTGCACTGTTTTTT. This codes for CASSLEYGQGALFF.

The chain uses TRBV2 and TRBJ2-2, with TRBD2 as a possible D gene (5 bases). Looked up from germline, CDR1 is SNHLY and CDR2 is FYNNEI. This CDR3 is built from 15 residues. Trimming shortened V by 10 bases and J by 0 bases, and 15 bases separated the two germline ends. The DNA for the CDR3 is TGTGCCACCTCCAAGGAGCGGACGAACACCGGGGAGCTGTTTTTT. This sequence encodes CATSKERTNTGELFF.

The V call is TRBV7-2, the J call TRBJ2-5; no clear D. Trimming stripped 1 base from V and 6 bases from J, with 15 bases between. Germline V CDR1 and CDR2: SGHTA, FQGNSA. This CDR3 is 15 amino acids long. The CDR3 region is CASSLGSLVGKTQYF. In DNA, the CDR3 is TGTGCCAGCAGCTTAGGCTCCCTAGTAGGAAAGACCCAGTACTTC.

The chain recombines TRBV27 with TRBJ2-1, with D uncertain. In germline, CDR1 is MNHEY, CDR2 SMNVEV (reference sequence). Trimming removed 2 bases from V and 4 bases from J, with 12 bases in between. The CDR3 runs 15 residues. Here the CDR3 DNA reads TGTGCCAGCAGTTTAATTTTGGGCCAGTACAATGAGCAGTTCTTC. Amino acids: CASSLILGQYNEQFF.

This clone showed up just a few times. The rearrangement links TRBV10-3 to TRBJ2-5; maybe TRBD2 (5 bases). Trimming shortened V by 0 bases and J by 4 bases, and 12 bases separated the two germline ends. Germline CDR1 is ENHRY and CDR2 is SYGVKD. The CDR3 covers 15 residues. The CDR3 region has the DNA TGTGCCATCAGTGAGTCTCTGGAGGTGAGAGAGACCCAGTACTTC. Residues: CAISESLEVRETQYF.

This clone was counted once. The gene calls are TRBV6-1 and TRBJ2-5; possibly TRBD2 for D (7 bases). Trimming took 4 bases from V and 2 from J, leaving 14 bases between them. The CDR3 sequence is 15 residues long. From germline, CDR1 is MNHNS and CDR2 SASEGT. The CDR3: CASSVLGGGQETQYF. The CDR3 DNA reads TGTGCCAGCAGTGTCTTAGGGGGGGGACAAGAGACCCAGTACTTC.

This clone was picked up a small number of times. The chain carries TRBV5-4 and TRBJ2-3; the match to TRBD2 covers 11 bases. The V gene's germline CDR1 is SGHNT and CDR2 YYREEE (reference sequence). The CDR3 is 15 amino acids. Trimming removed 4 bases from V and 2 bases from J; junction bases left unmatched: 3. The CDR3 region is CASSIAGGSTDTQYF. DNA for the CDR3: TGTGCCAGCAGCATAGCGGGAGGGTCCACAGATACGCAGTATTTT.

CDR3 in amino acids: CASSPHRRTEATNYGYTF. The CDR3 DNA sequence: TGTGCCAGCAGCCCTCATCGACGGACAGAAGCCACTAACTATGGCTACACCTTC. This rearrangement joins TRBV28 to TRBJ1-2, with D perhaps matching TRBD1 (6 bases). V lost 6 bases and J lost 0, with 23 bases in between. The CDR3 length is 18 residues. The V gene's germline CDR1 is MDHEN and CDR2 SYDVKM.

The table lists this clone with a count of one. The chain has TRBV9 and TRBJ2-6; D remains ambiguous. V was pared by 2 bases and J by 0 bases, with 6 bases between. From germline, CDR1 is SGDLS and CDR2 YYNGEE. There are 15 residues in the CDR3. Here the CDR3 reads CASSVPRSGANVLTF. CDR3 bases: TGTGCCAGCAGCGTCCCCCGCTCTGGGGCCAACGTCCTGACTTTC. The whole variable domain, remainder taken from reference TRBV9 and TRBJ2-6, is DSGVTQTPKHLITATGQRVTLRCSPRSGDLSVYWYQQSLDQGLQFLIQYYNGEERAKGNILERFSAQQFPDLHSELNLSSLELGDSALYFCASSVPRSGANVLTFGAGSRLTVL.

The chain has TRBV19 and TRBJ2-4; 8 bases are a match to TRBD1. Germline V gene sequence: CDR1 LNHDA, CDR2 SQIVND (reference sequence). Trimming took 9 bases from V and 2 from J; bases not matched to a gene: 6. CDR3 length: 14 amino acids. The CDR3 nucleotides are TGTGCCAGCGCAGGGGGCTGGACCAAAAACATTCAGTACTTC. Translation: CASAGGWTKNIQYF.

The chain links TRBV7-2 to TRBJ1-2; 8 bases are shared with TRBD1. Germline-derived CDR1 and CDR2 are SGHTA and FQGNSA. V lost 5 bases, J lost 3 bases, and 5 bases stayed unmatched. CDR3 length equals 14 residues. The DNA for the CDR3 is TGTGCCAGCAGCACTGGGGACAGGTACTATGGCTACACCTTC. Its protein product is CASSTGDRYYGYTF.

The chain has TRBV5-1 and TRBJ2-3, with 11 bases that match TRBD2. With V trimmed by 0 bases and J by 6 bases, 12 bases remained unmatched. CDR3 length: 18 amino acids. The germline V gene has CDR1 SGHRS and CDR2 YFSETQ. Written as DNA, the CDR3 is TGCGCCAGCAGCTTGGCCTTTACTAGCGGGGGAGTTCAGGATACGCAGTATTTT. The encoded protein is CASSLAFTSGGVQDTQYF. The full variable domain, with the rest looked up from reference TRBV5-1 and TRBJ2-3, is KAGVTQTPRYLIKTRGQQVTLSCSPISGHRSVSWYQQTPGQGLQFLFEYFSETQRNKGNFPGRFSGRQFSNSRSEMNVSTLELGDSALYLCASSLAFTSGGVQDTQYFGPGTRLTVL.